These 22 T cell receptor beta chains were sequenced from one sample in a study of identical twins. MiXCR, applied by TCRdb to the 5' RACE reads, yields one record per CDR3 protein. The sample includes 450,000 or so distinct CDR3 sequences, 20% to 25% of them seen just once. The data also belong to a second study, concerning T cells expressing NK-cell markers.

Sequencing was performed on CD4+ T cells sorted from blood. These receptors came from a woman in her late teens or twenties in good health.

The V gene is TRBV11-1, the J gene TRBJ2-4, with 12 nucleotides matching TRBD2. Germline assignment: CDR1 SGHAT and CDR2 FQDESV (reference sequence). The CDR3 has 19 residues. Germline trimming cut 4 bases from V and 3 bases from J; bases unmatched to any gene: 13. CDR3 in amino acids: CASSSPSSGRAQNKNIQYF. CDR3 sequence (DNA): TGTGCCAGCAGCTCACCCTCTAGCGGGAGGGCCCAGAACAAAAACATTCAGTACTTC.

This rearrangement joins TRBV12-3 or TRBV12-4 to TRBJ1-3, with TRBD1 matching over 8 bases. V lost 6 bases to trimming and J lost 3 bases; unmatched junction nucleotides: 4. The CDR3 is made up of 14 amino acids. CDR3 in DNA: TGTGCCAGCAGCCAGGGGGCAGTTGGAAACACCATATATTTT. Protein sequence: CASSQGAVGNTIYF.

Only a few counts were recorded for this clonotype. The chain joins TRBV28 to TRBJ1-5; 7 nucleotides line up with TRBD1. The germline CDR1 and CDR2 sequences are MDHEN and SYDVKM. Trimming at V came to 10 bases and at J to 3 bases, leaving 6 bases not matched to a gene. The CDR3 has 13 amino acids. CDR3 bases: TGTGCCACCGCAGACAGGGTCAATCAGCCCCAGCATTTT. It yields the protein CATADRVNQPQHF.

The V call is TRBV20-1, the J call TRBJ1-2; D is unclear. Trimming pared 0 bases from V and 8 bases from J, leaving 13 bases between. The germline V gene has CDR1 DFQATT and CDR2 SNEGSKA (reference sequence). There are 13 residues in the CDR3. The DNA for the CDR3 is TGCAGTGCTAGAGAAGTGGCCCGACGGGGCTACACCTTC. Protein sequence: CSAREVARRGYTF.

The J gene is TRBJ1-1, the V gene TRBV6-6, with 8 positions matching TRBD1. The CDR3 is 12 amino acids. From germline, CDR1 is MNHNY and CDR2 SVGAGI (reference sequence). V was pared by 5 bases and J by 8 bases, with 4 bases of the junction left unmatched. The DNA of the CDR3 is TGTGCCAGCAGTAAGGACAGGGCGGAAGCTTTCTTT. Its translation: CASSKDRAEAFF.

Only a few counts were recorded for this clonotype. The chain couples TRBV29-1 to TRBJ2-5; D is unresolved. From germline, CDR1 is SQVTM and CDR2 ANQGSEA. CDR3 size: 12 residues. V shed 4 bases and J shed 2 bases, with 8 bases lying between them. CDR3 nucleotide sequence: TGCAGCGTTGGACGGCCACAAGAGACCCAGTACTTC. It yields the protein CSVGRPQETQYF.

The chain joins TRBV20-1 to TRBJ2-1; the match to TRBD1 covers 8 bases. The CDR3 has 16 amino acids. Trimming at V came to 4 bases and at J to 4 bases, leaving 12 bases not matched to a gene. The germline gives CDR1 DFQATT, CDR2 SNEGSKA (reference sequence). The CDR3 DNA reads as TGCAGTGCTACCACCCCCTTGGGACAGGCATACAATGAGCAGTTCTTC. Amino acids: CSATTPLGQAYNEQFF.

The rearrangement links TRBV6-1 to TRBJ1-4, with no clear D. V was pared by 5 bases and J by 5 bases, with 15 bases between. The CDR3 length is 15 residues. Germline assignment: CDR1 MNHNS and CDR2 SASEGT. CDR3 sequence: CASSKFGRTNEKLFF. The CDR3 DNA sequence: TGTGCCAGCAGTAAATTCGGACGGACCAATGAAAAACTGTTTTTT.

A few counts support this clonotype. The chain recombines TRBV12-3 or TRBV12-4 with TRBJ1-6; D remains ambiguous. This CDR3 has 12 residues. V was shortened by 2 bases and J by 10 bases, with 6 bases between the two germline ends. As DNA, the CDR3 is TGTGCCAGCAGTTTACACACATCACCCCTCCACTTT. This translates into CASSLHTSPLHF.

V is TRBV6-5 and J is TRBJ2-1; a possible D gene is TRBD2 (5 bases). The CDR3 runs to 13 residues. Trimming took 2 bases from V and 7 from J, leaving 9 bases between them. Germline V gene data show CDR1 as MNHEY and CDR2 as SVGAGI. CDR3 nucleotide sequence: TGTGCCAGCAGTTACCCCGGGGTAAATGAGCAGTTCTTC. It is translated as CASSYPGVNEQFF.

This chain joins TRBV20-1 and TRBJ1-5; TRBD1 might be the D (6 bases). This CDR3 region has 13 residues. The V and J ends lost 7 bases and 3 bases respectively, with 13 bases between them. Germline-derived CDR1 and CDR2 are DFQATT and SNEGSKA (reference sequence). The CDR3 sequence: CSVADSSNQPQHF. The CDR3, as DNA: TGCAGTGTCGCGGACAGCTCCAATCAGCCCCAGCATTTT.

This clonotype was detected only a few times. The chain has TRBV2 and TRBJ2-1; TRBD2 might be the D (5 bases). Trimming shortened V by 2 bases and J by 7 bases, and 9 bases separated the two germline ends. CDR3 length: 13 residues. The V gene's germline CDR1 is SNHLY and CDR2 FYNNEI. CDR3 loop: CASSENRGNEQFF. Written as DNA, the CDR3 is TGTGCCAGCAGTGAAAATCGGGGTAATGAGCAGTTCTTC.

This clonotype came up a few times. This sequence joins TRBV5-1 and TRBJ2-7; TRBD1 matches at 9 bases. The CDR3 is 15 residues long. Germline CDR1 reads SGHRS; CDR2 reads YFSETQ. With V trimmed by 0 bases and J by 3 bases, 4 bases remained unmatched. The CDR3 region has the DNA TGCGCCAGCAGCTTGGGGGGACAGGGAGTCTACGAGCAGTACTTC. As protein: CASSLGGQGVYEQYF.

This rearrangement joins TRBV2 to TRBJ2-5, with TRBD2 matching over 9 bases. J gave up 3 bases and V 7 bases, and 6 bases lay outside the gene matches. Germline lookup yields CDR1 SNHLY and CDR2 FYNNEI. This CDR3 comprises 14 residues. CDR3 sequence (DNA): TGTGCCAGCACGGGAGCGGGGGGAAAAGAGACCCAGTACTTC. It codes for CASTGAGGKETQYF.

This clonotype was found a few times. The chain couples TRBV7-9 to TRBJ2-7, with 9 bases matching TRBD1. V was pared by 6 bases and J by 4 bases, with 10 bases of the junction left unmatched. CDR1 SEHNR and CDR2 FQNEAQ come from the germline V gene (reference sequence). This CDR3 is 15 amino acids long. This chain's CDR3 is CASSDRDRALYEQYF. The CDR3 coding sequence is TGTGCCAGCAGTGACCGGGACAGGGCCCTGTACGAGCAGTACTTC.

This clonotype has only a few counts. The gene calls are TRBV5-4 and TRBJ2-3; 8 bases line up with TRBD2. From germline, CDR1 is SGHNT and CDR2 YYREEE (reference sequence). The ends lost 6 bases at V and 10 bases at J; junction bases unmatched: 13. There are 14 residues in the CDR3. This chain's CDR3 is CASTIAGIDGAQYF. CDR3 in DNA: TGTGCCAGCACCATAGCGGGAATTGATGGCGCGCAGTATTTT.

The rearrangement links TRBV2 to TRBJ1-2; D remains ambiguous. Germline lookup yields CDR1 SNHLY and CDR2 FYNNEI. The CDR3 sequence is 8 residues long. The V end lost 7 bases, the J end lost 7 bases, and 1 base lay between the germline ends. CDR3 coding DNA: TGTGCCAGCATTGGCTACACCTTC. As protein: CASIGYTF. The whole variable domain, filled in from reference TRBV2 and TRBJ1-2, reads EPEVTQTPSHQVTQMGQEVILRCVPISNHLYFYWYRQILGQKVEFLVSFYNNEISEKSEIFDDQFSVERPDGSNFTLKIRSTKLEDSAMYFCASIGYTFGSGTRLTVV.

The chain recombines TRBV9 with TRBJ2-7, with D maybe TRBD2 (5 bases). Trimming took 4 bases from V and 3 from J, leaving 14 bases between them. This CDR3 contains 14 residues. Germline loops: CDR1 SGDLS, CDR2 YYNGEE. The CDR3 protein is CASSPSRGIYEQYF. In DNA, the CDR3 is TGTGCCAGCAGCCCGAGTCGGGGTATCTACGAGCAGTACTTC. The whole variable domain, remainder taken from reference TRBV9 and TRBJ2-7, is DSGVTQTPKHLITATGQRVTLRCSPRSGDLSVYWYQQSLDQGLQFLIQYYNGEERAKGNILERFSAQQFPDLHSELNLSSLELGDSALYFCASSPSRGIYEQYFGPGTRLTVT.

The chain has TRBV5-6 and TRBJ1-4; D is undetermined. Germline CDR1 and CDR2: SGHDT and YYEEEE. The CDR3 length is 15 residues. Trimming took off 0 bases at V and 6 bases at J, with 12 bases between the two ends. The CDR3 loop is CASSLGPGRDEKLFF. The CDR3 bases are TGTGCCAGCAGCTTGGGCCCTGGGCGAGATGAAAAACTGTTTTTT.

V and J are TRBV29-1 and TRBJ2-3, with D unresolved. Per germline, CDR1 SQVTM and CDR2 ANQGSEA. The CDR3 is 13 amino acids. Trimming cost V 3 bases and J 0 bases, with 7 bases left between them. The CDR3 bases are TGCAGCGTTGACCCCGGGAGCACAGATACGCAGTATTTT. Its translation: CSVDPGSTDTQYF.

V gene TRBV2 combines with J gene TRBJ2-1; tentatively, D is TRBD2 (6 bases). V lost 7 bases and J 2 bases, leaving 15 bases between the germline ends. CDR3 length equals 15 residues. Germline assignment: CDR1 SNHLY and CDR2 FYNNEI. CDR3 nucleotides: TGTGCCAGCACTGGGACTTCCCGACCCTACAATGAGCAGTTCTTC. Translated, it gives CASTGTSRPYNEQFF.

This chain joins TRBV5-1 and TRBJ2-5; weak D call: TRBD2 (6 bases). The CDR3 has 13 residues. Germline CDR1 and CDR2: SGHRS and YFSETQ. The germline V and J ends were trimmed by 9 bases and 4 bases, with 16 bases remaining between them. This chain's CDR3 is CAIAGTPGETQYF. CDR3 DNA sequence: TGCGCCATCGCCGGGACTCCTGGAGAGACCCAGTACTTC.